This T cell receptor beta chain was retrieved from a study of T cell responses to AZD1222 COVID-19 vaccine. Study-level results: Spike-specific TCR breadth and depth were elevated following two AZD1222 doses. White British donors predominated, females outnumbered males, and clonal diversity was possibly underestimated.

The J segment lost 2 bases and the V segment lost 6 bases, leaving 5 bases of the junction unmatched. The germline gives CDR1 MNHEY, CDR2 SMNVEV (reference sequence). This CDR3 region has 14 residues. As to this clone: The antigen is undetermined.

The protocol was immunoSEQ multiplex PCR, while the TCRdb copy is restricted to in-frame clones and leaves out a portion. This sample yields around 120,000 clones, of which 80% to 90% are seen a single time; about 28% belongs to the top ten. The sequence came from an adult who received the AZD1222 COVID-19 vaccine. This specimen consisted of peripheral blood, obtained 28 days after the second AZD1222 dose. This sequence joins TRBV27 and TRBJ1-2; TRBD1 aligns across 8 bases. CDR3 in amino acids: CASSPRQGNYGYTF. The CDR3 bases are TGTGCCAGCAGCCCAAGACAGGGGAACTATGGCTACACCTTC.